The clone carrying this T cell receptor (beta chain) has just a few counts. Its antigen is as yet unknown. TCRdb redid the calling of the 5' RACE reads with MiXCR, one entry per CDR3 protein. The repertoire holds roughly 190,000 distinct CDR3 sequences, with around 30% as singletons. The sample belongs to a study of T-cell memory formation after mild COVID-19. Overall study: Clusters were largely donor specific.

Findings and caveats of the study: Cross-reactive memory seemingly joined, as some responding clones were found in pre-infection memory. The main location of contracting CD4+ clones was CM and EM, and that of contracting CD8+ clones was EMRA.

V was trimmed by 3 bases and J by 10 bases, leaving 14 bases between them. The CDR3 covers 13 residues. Input material: PBMCs or a T cell subset sorted from them (not recorded which). The chain carries TRBV12-3 or TRBV12-4 and TRBJ2-3, with a tentative D call TRBD2 (6 bases). The receptor was isolated from an adult woman who had mild COVID-19 (a few samples of this study predate the infection). Cell type and time point are not known. The DNA of the CDR3 is TGTGCCAGCAGTTTGGGGAGTGGAGGGCCGCAGTATTTT. Its protein is CASSLGSGGPQYF.